This T cell receptor beta chain was retrieved from a study of T cells after yellow fever vaccination. This clonotype was recorded at least ten times. Its antigen is still unknown. TCRdb independently ran MiXCR on the 5' RACE reads; one entry per CDR3 protein. The sample has about 300,000 distinct CDR3 sequences, around 6.8% seen once. Study results and caveats: At 95% to 98% for CD4 and about 88% for CD8, most primary-vaccination clones showed up again after the booster.

The V end was cut by 9 bases, the J end by 0 bases, with 12 bases between. This CDR3 region has 13 residues. Germline V lookup: CDR1 SGHRS, CDR2 YFSETQ. The chain has TRBV5-1 and TRBJ2-5, with D tentatively TRBD1 or TRBD2 (5 bases each). The receptor's source is a man younger than 35 who received the YFV17D yellow fever vaccine. The specimen comprised PBMCs, sampled more than 35 days after the first yellow fever vaccination. This chain's CDR3 is CATARGHQETQYF. CDR3 sequence (DNA): TGCGCCACCGCCCGGGGACACCAAGAGACCCAGTACTTC.